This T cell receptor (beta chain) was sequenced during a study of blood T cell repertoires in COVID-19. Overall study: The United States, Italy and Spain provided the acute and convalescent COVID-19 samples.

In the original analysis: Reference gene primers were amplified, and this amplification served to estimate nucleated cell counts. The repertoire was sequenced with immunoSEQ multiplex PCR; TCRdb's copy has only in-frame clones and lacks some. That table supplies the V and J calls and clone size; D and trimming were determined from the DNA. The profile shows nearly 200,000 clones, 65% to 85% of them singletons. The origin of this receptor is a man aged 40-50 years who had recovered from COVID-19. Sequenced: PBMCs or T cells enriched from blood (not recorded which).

The DNA of the CDR3 is TGCGCCAGCAGCCGGAGCCCGACGCCGTCGAGCGGAGCTTTCTTT. Protein: CASSRSPTPSSGAFF. The J gene is TRBJ1-1, the V gene TRBV4-1; the D is unclear. The CDR3 has 15 amino acids. Germline CDR1 and CDR2: MGHRA and YSYEKL. V was pared by 4 bases and J by 10 bases, with 22 bases between.